These T cell receptor beta chains were read from a single sample in a study of response to subunit inactivated influenza vaccine. MiXCR, applied by TCRdb to the RT-PCR reads, yields one record per CDR3 protein. The table lists fewer than 650,000 distinct CDR3 sequences, 13% of them singletons, with around 12% in the top ten. Material: PBMCs from blood, obtained about 40 days after vaccination. These receptors all come from a man aged 45-60 years who received an inactivated influenza vaccine. Both conserved end residues are part of each CDR3. D genes are given only for firm matches. A row's size may be missing; if present it is once, few, many or a size class.

d_call clone_size j_call v_call cdr3_nt cdr3_aa
- few TRBJ2-7 TRBV5-6 TGTGCCAGCAGCTTAGGGAGGACACAAATCTCCTACGAGCAGTACTTC CASSLGRTQISYEQYF
- - TRBJ2-5 TRBV5-1 TGCGCCAGCAGCCCCGACGGAAGGGGTCTGACCCAGTACTTC CASSPDGRGLTQYF
TRBD2 - TRBJ2-3 TRBV28 TGTGCCAGCAGTACCCAACTAGCGGGGGGCAGGGCAGATACGCAGTATTTT CASSTQLAGGRADTQYF
- many TRBJ1-4 TRBV12-3/TRBV12-4 TGTGCCAGCAGGGGGGACCTAACGGAGGAAAAACTGTTTTTT CASRGDLTEEKLFF
TRBD1 many TRBJ2-1 TRBV20-1 TGCAGTGCTACTCGGGACAGGGGGCTCAATGAGCAGTTCTTC CSATRDRGLNEQFF
TRBD2 - TRBJ2-5 TRBV9 TGTGCCAGCAGCAATTCACTAGCGATCAAGACCCAGTACTTC CASSNSLAIKTQYF
- few TRBJ2-2 TRBV5-1 TGCGCCAGCAGCGAGCAACAGTATACCGGGGAGCTGTTTTTT CASSEQQYTGELFF
TRBD1 - TRBJ2-5 TRBV6-2/TRBV6-3 TGTGCCAGCAGCCGACAGGGGGTGAGGCAAGAGACCCAGTACTTC CASSRQGVRQETQYF
- few TRBJ2-7 TRBV20-1 TGCAGTGCCAAGACTCCAACGGTATCCTACGAGCAGTACTTC CSAKTPTVSYEQYF
- - TRBJ2-2 TRBV19 TGTGCCAGTAGTATCGGCAGGGGGGACGGGGAGCTGTTTTTT CASSIGRGDGELFF
- few TRBJ1-5 TRBV5-1 TGCGCCAGCAGCTGTCCGACAGCAACACATCAGCCCCAGCATTTT CASSCPTATHQPQHF
TRBD1 - TRBJ2-3 TRBV28 TGTGCCAGCAGTCCTGCGGGACAGGGGCAAGATACGCAGTATTTT CASSPAGQGQDTQYF
TRBD2 few TRBJ2-1 TRBV15 TGTGCCACCACCCCCGGGGCGGGACTAGCGGGGAGGGTTGGTGAGCAGTTCTTC CATTPGAGLAGRVGEQFF
TRBD1 - TRBJ2-2 TRBV24-1 TGTGCCACCAGTGACCCAGGCAGGGGGCGTCGGACCGGGGAGCTGTTTTTT CATSDPGRGRRTGELFF
TRBD1 many TRBJ2-7 TRBV20-1 TGCAGTGCTAGAGACGACAGGGAGATCTACGAGCAGTACTTC CSARDDREIYEQYF
- few TRBJ1-1 TRBV20-1 TGCAGTGCTAGAGACCGAACTGGACAGTCTTTCACTGAAGCTTTCTTT CSARDRTGQSFTEAFF
TRBD2 - TRBJ2-3 TRBV7-7 TGTGCCAGCAGCCGGGGACTAGCGACTAGCACAGATACGCAGTATTTT CASSRGLATSTDTQYF
TRBD1 few TRBJ2-3 TRBV6-4 TGTGCCAGCAGTCTGACAGGGGAGGAAGATACGCAGTATTTT CASSLTGEEDTQYF
TRBD2 - TRBJ2-2 TRBV6-2/TRBV6-3 TGTGCCAGCAGTTACTCTAGCGGGAGTTTAAAAATGAAGAACACCGGGGAGCTGTTTTTT CASSYSSGSLKMKNTGELFF
- - TRBJ1-2 TRBV5-1 TGCGCCAGCAGCCGGGACGGACAGCCTCCTGACTATGGCTACACCTTC CASSRDGQPPDYGYTF
- - TRBJ2-3 TRBV28 TGTGCCAGCAGCCTCCCGGGACCTAGGGGCACAGATACGCAGTATTTT CASSLPGPRGTDTQYF
- - TRBJ2-6 TRBV20-1 TGCAGTGCTCGACCGGGAGTCTGGGGCCGCGGGGCCAACGTCCTGACTTTC CSARPGVWGRGANVLTF
- - TRBJ2-1 TRBV12-3/TRBV12-4 TGTGCCAGCGGACTGGGGTACAATGAGCAGTTCTTC CASGLGYNEQFF
- - TRBJ1-6 TRBV4-3 TGCGCCAGCAGCCAGGACCCCAGCGGGAATTCACCCCTCCACTTT CASSQDPSGNSPLHF
- - TRBJ2-1 TRBV5-5 TGTGCCAGCAGCTTTGTGTCTAGCCCCACACACGGCAATGAGCAGTTCTTC CASSFVSSPTHGNEQFF
- - TRBJ1-2 TRBV25-1 TGTGCCAGCAGTGAAGGTCCAGGGAAGGGCTATGGCTACACCTTC CASSEGPGKGYGYTF
- few TRBJ1-2 TRBV4-1 TGCGCCAGCAGCCAGGAAGGGGGAATCAACTATGGCTACACCTTC CASSQEGGINYGYTF
TRBD1 - TRBJ2-7 TRBV7-9 TGTGCCACAGGACAGGGTGACGCCGAGCAGTACTTC CATGQGDAEQYF
- few TRBJ1-4 TRBV12-3/TRBV12-4 TGTGCCAGCAGTTTATCAGGGGCCGGGGAAAAACTGTTTTTT CASSLSGAGEKLFF
TRBD2 - TRBJ2-2 TRBV7-3 TGTGCCAGCAGCTTCGGACTAGCGGGGGCCGGGGAGCTGTTTTTT CASSFGLAGAGELFF
TRBD1 many TRBJ2-2 TRBV5-1 TGCGCCAGCAGCTTGCGGACAGGGCAAAACACCGGGGAGCTGTTTTTT CASSLRTGQNTGELFF
- - TRBJ2-7 TRBV7-4 TGTGCCAGCAGCCACGCCCCGACAGCTTATTACTACGAGCAGTACTTC CASSHAPTAYYYEQYF
TRBD1 many TRBJ1-6 TRBV20-1 TGCAGTGCTAGATCAGGGGGTGGTCACTCACCCCTCCACTTT CSARSGGGHSPLHF
- - TRBJ2-5 TRBV20-1 TGCAGTGCAGTGCTAGTCGCTAAGACTAGGGGAGAGACCCAGTACTTC CSAVLVAKTRGETQYF
- few TRBJ2-5 TRBV20-1 TGCAGTGCTGGACCAGGGAGGTCGTATTTAGGGGAGACCCAGTACTTC CSAGPGRSYLGETQYF
TRBD1 - TRBJ2-5 TRBV20-1 TGCAGTGCCGAGACAGGGGTAGCGGAGACCCAGTACTTC CSAETGVAETQYF
TRBD2 few TRBJ2-3 TRBV6-1 TGTGCCAGCCCCCCGCGGGGGGATGCAGATACGCAGTATTTT CASPPRGDADTQYF
TRBD2 few TRBJ2-3 TRBV5-6 TGTGCCAGCAGCTTGTGGGGGGGTCTAGCGGCAGATACGCAGTATTTT CASSLWGGLAADTQYF
TRBD1 few TRBJ1-2 TRBV5-1 TGCGCCAGCAGCACGGGACAGGGGCGCAGCTATGGCTACACCTTC CASSTGQGRSYGYTF
- many TRBJ2-7 TRBV7-2 TGTGCCAGCAGCCTCGACAGGTTCGCCTACGAGCAGTACTTC CASSLDRFAYEQYF
- few TRBJ2-1 TRBV20-1 TGCAGTGCTAGAGAACGGGAATACAATGAGCAGTTCTTC CSAREREYNEQFF